Each of the 23 T cell receptor beta chains below was sequenced from the same sample in a study of T cells in Graves' hyperthyroidism and ophthalmopathy. Amplified regions were TCR beta CDR3 sequences from RNA transcripts. Primed by the HTBI set, a first-round RT-PCR was run on the TCR CDR3. TCRdb itself ran the multiplex PCR reads through MiXCR, one entry per CDR3 protein. This table holds under 200,000 distinct CDR3 sequences, 9.4% found once. What was sequenced was blood. The receptor source for this set is a woman between 18 and 30 years old with Graves' hyperthyroidism that later progressed to Graves' ophthalmopathy.

CDR3 DNA sequence: TGTGCCAGCAGCCCCTTAGCCCCAGGGGCCTTCAATCAGCCCCAGCATTTT. Its protein is CASSPLAPGAFNQPQHF. The V and J genes are TRBV28 and TRBJ1-5; weak D call: TRBD1 (6 bases). The germline gives CDR1 MDHEN, CDR2 SYDVKM. V lost 6 bases, J lost 3 bases, and 21 bases lay in between. The CDR3 contains 17 residues.

This clonotype has a count of ten or more. The chain employs TRBV12-3 or TRBV12-4 and TRBJ1-2; 9 nucleotides line up with TRBD1. V was pared by 8 bases and J by 4 bases, with 8 bases of the junction left unmatched. CDR3 size: 14 residues. CDR3 loop: CASQGQGGAYGYTF. DNA for the CDR3: TGTGCCAGCCAGGGACAGGGTGGGGCCTATGGCTACACCTTC.

This clonotype was seen repeatedly, ten times or more. The chain uses TRBV28 and TRBJ2-1, with D possibly being TRBD2 (5 bases). The germline V and J ends were trimmed by 7 bases and 0 bases, with 13 bases remaining between them. Germline CDR1 reads MDHEN; CDR2 reads SYDVKM. The CDR3 is 15 residues long. The CDR3 spells CASTYWESSYNEQFF. The CDR3, as DNA: TGTGCCAGCACCTATTGGGAGAGCTCCTACAATGAGCAGTTCTTC. Full variable domain (rest looked up from reference TRBV28 and TRBJ2-1): DVKVTQSSRYLVKRTGEKVFLECVQDMDHENMFWYRQDPGLGLRLIYFSYDVKMKEKGDIPEGYSVSREKKERFSLILESASTNQTSMYLCASTYWESSYNEQFFGPGTRLTVL.

This clonotype showed up just a few times. The genes are TRBV15 and TRBJ1-4; D call uncertain. Germline V CDR1 and CDR2: LNHNV, YYDKDF (reference sequence). Trimming stripped 4 bases from V and 2 bases from J, with 20 bases between. The CDR3 is 18 residues long. The CDR3 here is CATSTLGDGMGTNEKLFF. The DNA of the CDR3 is TGTGCCACCAGCACACTCGGGGATGGGATGGGGACTAATGAAAAACTGTTTTTT.

The rearrangement joins TRBV7-3 to TRBJ2-1; D not certain. There are 15 residues in the CDR3. Germline-derived CDR1 and CDR2 are SGHTA and FQGTGA. Trimming shortened V by 5 bases and J by 0 bases, and 11 bases separated the two germline ends. The CDR3 nucleotides read TGTGCCAGCAGCCCCCAGGATAGCTCCTACAATGAGCAGTTCTTC. Translation gives CASSPQDSSYNEQFF.

The rearrangement uses TRBV9 and TRBJ2-1; 9 nucleotides agree with TRBD2. The junction had 8 bases not matched to a gene; V was cut back by 0 bases and J by 1 base. The length of the CDR3 is 18 residues. Germline V CDR1 and CDR2: SGDLS, YYNGEE. CDR3 DNA sequence: TGTGCCAGCAGCGTAGTTAGCGGGAGTCCCCTTTCCTACAATGAGCAGTTCTTC. Translating it yields CASSVVSGSPLSYNEQFF.

The V gene is TRBV28, the J gene TRBJ2-2; 14 bases line up with TRBD2. This CDR3 region has 17 residues. J was trimmed by 7 bases and V by 5 bases; bases with no gene match: 9. Germline V gives CDR1 MDHEN, CDR2 SYDVKM. The CDR3 DNA sequence: TGTGCCAGCAGTGGGACTAGCGGGAGAGGTGTGGTCGGGGAGCTGTTTTTT. Translated, it gives CASSGTSGRGVVGELFF.

This clonotype was detected many times. The chain recombines TRBV7-9 with TRBJ2-5; 8 bases agree with TRBD2. Trimming removed 4 bases from V and 4 bases from J; junction bases left unmatched: 11. CDR1 is SEHNR and CDR2 is FQNEAQ in the germline V gene (reference sequence). This CDR3 has 16 amino acids. The chain's CDR3 is CASSSASGGPVETQYF. Written as DNA, the CDR3 is TGTGCCAGCAGCTCCGCCTCGGGAGGGCCAGTAGAGACCCAGTACTTC.

Ten or more counts support this clonotype. The CDR3 DNA is TGCGCCAGCAGCCTCAGGGTAGCGGGAGTGGTCTACAATGAGCAGTTCTTC. Translated: CASSLRVAGVVYNEQFF. V is TRBV4-1 and J is TRBJ2-1; 9 bases agree with TRBD2. The CDR3 spans 17 residues. V trimming: 4 bases; J trimming: 3 bases; junction bases outside the gene matches: 10. Germline CDR1 and CDR2: MGHRA and YSYEKL.

This clonotype was seen repeatedly, ten times or more. The J gene is TRBJ1-1, the V gene TRBV28; D not certain. V was clipped by 6 bases and J by 2 bases, with 10 bases between them. Per the germline V gene, CDR1 is MDHEN and CDR2 is SYDVKM. CDR3 length equals 13 residues. Written as DNA, the CDR3 is TGTGCCAGCAGGTCTGCACCCAACACTGAAGCTTTCTTT. It codes for CASRSAPNTEAFF.

Note on this clonotype: A much bigger clone sits one base away, suggesting this may be a read error. The gene calls are TRBV7-2 and TRBJ1-2; TRBD1 matches 9 bases. The germline V gene encodes CDR1 SGHTA and CDR2 FQGNSA. This CDR3 spans 13 amino acids. This chain's CDR3 is CAGSLWTGDGYTF. In DNA form, the CDR3 reads TGTGCCGGCAGCCTATGGACAGGGGATGGCTACACCTTC.

A single count supports this clonotype. A much larger clone lies one base from this, so it may be a read error. The rearrangement links TRBV20-1 to TRBJ2-5; D gene unclear. The CDR3 covers 11 residues. The V and J ends lost 3 bases and 5 bases respectively, with 7 bases between them. Germline V gives CDR1 DFQATT, CDR2 SNEGSKA (reference sequence). In nucleotides, the CDR3 is TGCAGTGCTAGCGTGGAGGAGACCCAGTACTTC. Encoded protein: CSASVEETQYF.

Ten or more counts support this clonotype. The chain has TRBV7-2 and TRBJ2-5; TRBD1 matches 7 bases. V lost 4 bases, J lost 5 bases, and 4 bases stayed unmatched. CDR3 length: 13 amino acids. The germline V gene has CDR1 SGHTA and CDR2 FQGNSA. CDR3 amino acids: CASSYRGGETQYF. The CDR3 bases are TGTGCCAGCAGCTACAGGGGTGGGGAGACCCAGTACTTC.

This clonotype was observed a few times. The chain employs TRBV30 and TRBJ2-4; TRBD1 agrees at 7 bases. This CDR3 comprises 16 residues. Germline V gives CDR1 GTSNPN, CDR2 SVGIG (reference sequence). The V gene end was trimmed by 0 bases and the J gene end by 6 bases; junction bases not matched to a gene: 11. CDR3 amino acids: CAWSVPEQGDTNIQYF. The CDR3 DNA reads TGTGCCTGGAGTGTACCGGAGCAGGGGGACACAAACATTCAGTACTTC.

This clonotype has a count of ten or more. The rearrangement links TRBV30 to TRBJ1-1; D unresolved. Germline CDR1 and CDR2: GTSNPN and SVGIG (reference sequence). The CDR3 has 12 amino acids. V shed 0 bases and J shed 1 base, with 3 bases lying between them. CDR3 region: CAWSVGNTEAFF. The CDR3 DNA reads as TGTGCCTGGAGTGTAGGGAACACTGAAGCTTTCTTT.

The rearrangement links TRBV18 to TRBJ1-1, with 9 bases lining up with TRBD1. CDR1 KGHSH and CDR2 LQKENI come from the germline V gene. The CDR3 covers 17 residues. V gave up 4 bases and J gave up 3 bases; unmatched junction bases: 12. CDR3 coding DNA: TGTGCCAGCTCACGTACTCTACAGGGGGCGTGGGACACTGAAGCTTTCTTT. It is translated as CASSRTLQGAWDTEAFF.

This clonotype was detected many times. This rearrangement joins TRBV30 to TRBJ1-1, with D possibly TRBD1 on 5 matching bases. Germline CDR1 reads GTSNPN; CDR2 reads SVGIG (reference sequence). The CDR3 sequence is 16 residues long. Trimming took 3 bases from V and 1 from J, leaving 18 bases between them. The CDR3 sequence is CAWSRGRRGGNTEAFF. For the CDR3, the DNA is TGTGCCTGGAGCCGAGGGCGAAGGGGAGGGAACACTGAAGCTTTCTTT.

This clonotype was detected many times. V usage is TRBV20-1 and J usage is TRBJ1-5; D is perhaps TRBD1 (5 bases). The germline V gene encodes CDR1 DFQATT and CDR2 SNEGSKA (reference sequence). Trimming took 4 bases from V and 2 from J, leaving 15 bases between them. The CDR3 totals 15 residues. In nucleotides, the CDR3 is TGCAGTGCTAAAATACAGGAAGGTGGCAATCAGCCCCAGCATTTT. Its translation is CSAKIQEGGNQPQHF.

The chain couples TRBV18 to TRBJ1-1; D remains unclear. The CDR3 runs 15 residues. The germline V gene encodes CDR1 KGHSH and CDR2 LQKENI. Trimming stripped 3 bases from V and 6 bases from J, with 17 bases between. DNA for the CDR3: TGTGCCAGCTCACCCGGATCCCGGCAGGTCCCTGAAGCTTTCTTT. Its protein is CASSPGSRQVPEAFF.

This clonotype was observed many times. The chain has TRBV6-1 and TRBJ1-2; 10 bases match TRBD1. The length of the CDR3 is 14 residues. The germline V gene encodes CDR1 MNHNS and CDR2 SASEGT. V was clipped by 5 bases and J by 6 bases; unmatched bases: 6. CDR3 in amino acids: CASSRQGAHHGYTF. The CDR3 DNA follows: TGTGCCAGCAGTCGACAGGGGGCCCATCATGGCTACACCTTC.

This clonotype was seen many times. The chain recombines TRBV6-5 with TRBJ2-1; no clear D gene. In germline, CDR1 is MNHEY, CDR2 SVGAGI. Deletions cut 0 bases from V and 3 bases from J, with 12 bases between. The length of the CDR3 is 16 residues. The CDR3 coding sequence is TGTGCCAGCAGTTACTCCGCGCCAGGAGTCTACAATGAGCAGTTCTTC. It yields the protein CASSYSAPGVYNEQFF.

This clonotype was seen many times. The genes are TRBV15 and TRBJ2-3; D gene ambiguous. V lost 0 bases and J lost 6, with 4 bases in between. The germline V gene has CDR1 LNHNV and CDR2 YYDKDF (reference sequence). The CDR3 has 12 residues. The CDR3 reads CATSRDLDTQYF. The CDR3 coding sequence is TGTGCCACCAGCAGAGATTTGGATACGCAGTATTTT.

In its sample, this clonotype was seen many times. The chain has TRBV20-1 and TRBJ2-7; no clear D. In germline, CDR1 is DFQATT, CDR2 SNEGSKA (reference sequence). V was trimmed by 6 bases and J by 0 bases, leaving 12 bases between them. This CDR3 has 13 residues. The CDR3 is CSAPGGSSYEQYF. CDR3 DNA: TGCAGTGCCCCCGGCGGCAGCTCCTACGAGCAGTACTTC.